This T cell receptor beta chain was sequenced during a study of T-cell reconstitution after alpha-beta-depleted transplantation in children. This clonotype was observed many times. The CDR3 contains 12 residues. Germline CDR1 reads SGHVS; CDR2 reads FQNEAQ. V was cut by 5 bases and J by 10 bases, with 9 bases left in between. Unique molecular identifiers featured in how the TCRbeta library was prepared. Each CDR3 protein is one row after TCRdb ran MiXCR on the PCR reads. Here the sample spans some 200,000 distinct CDR3 sequences, roughly 6.3% being singletons. The TCR comes from a girl under two years old with combined immunodeficiency, due to receive a stem cell transplant. This chain joins TRBV7-8 and TRBJ1-6, with TRBD1 as a possible D gene (5 bases). Sample: PBMCs, taken before TCRalphabeta/CD19-depleted stem cell transplant. This CDR3 is CASSPRGSPLHF. The CDR3 DNA reads TGTGCCAGCAGCCCAAGGGGATCACCCCTCCACTTT.